Each of the 26 T cell receptor beta chains below was sequenced from the same sample in a study of low-dose radiotherapy and immunotherapy resistance in tumors. With TRAV- and TRBV-specific primers, first-strand cDNA was made, covering the alpha and beta chains. Amplification, which lasted roughly 20 PCR cycles, used a constant-region primer and V-primer adapter to amplify TCRs. Using its own MiXCR run on the reads, TCRdb lists one record per CDR3 protein. The sample includes about 39,000 distinct CDR3 sequences, 25% to 40% of them seen just once. Stated time point: before trial treatment. The specimen comprised PBMCs, sampled before treatment. These TCRs come from a male donor with gallbladder cancer.

The chain employs TRBV19 and TRBJ2-4, with unresolved D. The CDR3 extends over 15 amino acids. Germline V gives CDR1 LNHDA, CDR2 SQIVND (reference sequence). V lost 5 bases and J lost 2, with 13 bases in between. CDR3 in DNA: TGTGCCAGTAGTTCCCGGTCCACGCCCAAAAACATTCAGTACTTC. Protein product: CASSSRSTPKNIQYF.

This clonotype has a handful of counts. The chain's CDR3 is CATSDFGTDTQYF. The CDR3 DNA sequence: TGTGCCACCAGTGATTTCGGCACAGATACGCAGTATTTT. The rearrangement uses TRBV24-1 and TRBJ2-3; D call uncertain. This CDR3 is 13 amino acids long. V was cut by 1 base and J by 1 base, with 2 bases left in between. Germline V gene sequence: CDR1 KGHDR, CDR2 SFDVKD.

This clonotype has at least ten counts. The chain joins TRBV5-5 to TRBJ2-2; unclear D gene. Germline V gene sequence: CDR1 SGHKS, CDR2 YYEKEE (reference sequence). Trimming removed 0 bases from V and 5 bases from J, with 8 bases in between. The CDR3 has 14 residues. In DNA, the CDR3 is TGTGCCAGCAGCTTGGAGGGTAGGACCGGGGAGCTGTTTTTT. Its protein is CASSLEGRTGELFF.

This clonotype was detected ten times or more. The rearrangement joins TRBV27 to TRBJ1-1; 8 nucleotides match TRBD1. Per the germline V gene, CDR1 is MNHEY and CDR2 is SMNVEV (reference sequence). The CDR3 covers 15 residues. V gave up 6 bases and J gave up 1 base; unmatched junction bases: 7. The CDR3 protein is CASSLRQGRNTEAFF. The CDR3 DNA follows: TGTGCCAGCAGCCTAAGACAGGGGAGGAACACTGAAGCTTTCTTT.

The V gene is TRBV6-2 or TRBV6-3, the J gene TRBJ2-7, with TRBD1 matching 10 bases. The CDR3 spans 16 residues. The germline gives CDR1 MNHEY, CDR2 SVGEGT. The junction had 16 bases not matched to a gene; V was cut back by 11 bases and J by 3 bases. The CDR3 DNA reads TGTGCCGCCGGCGCCTCCGGGACAGGGGTGGACTACGAGCAGTACTTC. Amino acid sequence: CAAGASGTGVDYEQYF.

This clonotype was counted at least ten times. This chain uses TRBV3-1 with TRBJ1-2; D gene unclear. V was shortened by 8 bases and J by 6 bases, with 16 bases between the two germline ends. Germline V gene data show CDR1 as LGHDT and CDR2 as YNNKEL (reference sequence). The length of the CDR3 is 13 residues. The CDR3 DNA sequence: TGTGCCAGCCATGGCGGGCTAACCGATGGCTACACCTTC. Protein sequence: CASHGGLTDGYTF.

This clonotype showed up many times. The rearrangement uses TRBV20-1 and TRBJ2-1, with D unresolved. The length of the CDR3 is 15 residues. Trimming cost V 1 base and J 6 bases, with 16 bases left between them. From germline, CDR1 is DFQATT and CDR2 SNEGSKA (reference sequence). The CDR3, as DNA: TGCAGTGCTAGAGTAAGAGCGCGACCCATCAATGAGCAGTTCTTC. As protein: CSARVRARPINEQFF.

As to this clonotype: This sequence may be a read error, since a much larger clone differs from it by one base. The chain combines TRBV7-6 with TRBJ2-7; 8 bases agree with TRBD1. V shed 4 bases, J shed 12 bases, and the junction held 8 bases outside the gene matches. This CDR3 comprises 12 residues. Germline values: CDR1 SGHVS, CDR2 FNYEAQ. CDR3 DNA sequence: TGTGCCAGCAGCTGCCCATCCGGGACAGGGTACTTC. Translating it yields CASSCPSGTGYF.

The chain combines TRBV29-1 with TRBJ2-3, with 7 bases that match TRBD1. The ends lost 0 bases at V and 1 base at J; junction bases unmatched: 4. CDR1 SQVTM and CDR2 ANQGSEA come from the germline V gene. This CDR3 has 15 residues. In nucleotides, the CDR3 is TGCAGCGTTGAAGATCTTGGACAGGGCACAGATACGCAGTATTTT. Translating it yields CSVEDLGQGTDTQYF.

This clonotype was seen many times. The chain couples TRBV7-9 to TRBJ2-1, with TRBD2 as a possible D gene (6 bases). In germline, CDR1 is SEHNR, CDR2 FQNEAQ (reference sequence). The V end was cut by 5 bases, the J end by 0 bases, with 17 bases between. The CDR3 covers 17 residues. As DNA, the CDR3 is TGTGCCAGCAGCCATCCCCTTGGGGGGAGCTCCTACAATGAGCAGTTCTTC. Protein product: CASSHPLGGSSYNEQFF.

This clonotype was recorded at least ten times. J is TRBJ1-2 and V is TRBV4-1; D uncertain. Trimming pared 0 bases from V and 4 bases from J, leaving 12 bases between. The CDR3 sequence is 15 residues long. Germline-derived CDR1 and CDR2 are MGHRA and YSYEKL. The CDR3 loop is CASSQEPGSSYGYTF. CDR3 in DNA: TGCGCCAGCAGCCAAGAACCCGGGTCCTCCTATGGCTACACCTTC.

Notes on this clonotype: One end of the junction fails to match germline, which may point to a read error. This chain uses TRBV28 with TRBJ1-2; D possibly corresponds to TRBD1 (6 bases). The CDR3 consists of 12 residues. Germline CDR1 MDHEN, CDR2 SYDVKM. The CDR3 DNA reads TGTGCCAGCAGTTTATGTACCGGGACAAGGAAATTC. Translated, it gives CASSLCTGTRKF.

This clonotype was seen at least ten times. The chain carries TRBV5-5 and TRBJ2-2; 10 positions match TRBD1. Trimming took 3 bases from V and 0 from J; bases not matched to a gene: 2. The CDR3 totals 16 residues. Germline V lookup: CDR1 SGHKS, CDR2 YYEKEE (reference sequence). The CDR3 sequence is CASSWGTGANTGELFF. CDR3 sequence (DNA): TGTGCCAGCAGCTGGGGGACAGGGGCGAACACCGGGGAGCTGTTTTTT.

This clonotype was found many times. The V call is TRBV20-1, the J call TRBJ2-7, with D possibly called TRBD1 or TRBD2 (5 bases each). The germline V and J ends were trimmed by 3 bases and 3 bases, with 9 bases remaining between them. The CDR3 runs to 12 residues. Looked up from germline, CDR1 is DFQATT and CDR2 is SNEGSKA (reference sequence). CDR3 coding DNA: TGCAGTGCTAGCGAGGGGAACTACGAGCAGTACTTC. It specifies CSASEGNYEQYF.

This clonotype was counted at least ten times. The chain uses TRBV3-1 and TRBJ1-4; 7 nucleotides agree with TRBD1. The CDR3 is made up of 16 amino acids. Germline lookup yields CDR1 LGHDT and CDR2 YNNKEL (reference sequence). V shed 1 base, J shed 5 bases, and the junction held 7 bases outside the gene matches. The CDR3 spells CASSQAGTAGNEKLFF. Here the CDR3 DNA reads TGTGCCAGCAGCCAAGCTGGGACAGCCGGGAATGAAAAACTGTTTTTT.

In this sample, this clonotype turned up once. This likely traces to a read error, being one base from a far larger clone. The rearrangement joins TRBV28 to TRBJ1-5; D perhaps matches TRBD1 (6 bases). The germline V gene has CDR1 MDHEN and CDR2 SYDVKM. The CDR3 has 14 amino acids. V was shortened by 8 bases and J by 11 bases, with 22 bases between the two germline ends. The CDR3 DNA reads as TGTGCCAGCGGTCAATGGGTTGGAGGACAGACCCAGCATTTT. Translating it yields CASGQWVGGQTQHF.

This clonotype occurred many times. The chain employs TRBV12-3 or TRBV12-4 and TRBJ2-5; D possibly corresponds to TRBD2 (6 bases). The length of the CDR3 is 14 residues. Trimming shortened V by 1 base and J by 4 bases, and 10 bases separated the two germline ends. As DNA, the CDR3 is TGTGCCAGCAGTTTAGAAATCGGGGGAGAGACCCAGTACTTC. The encoded protein is CASSLEIGGETQYF.

The sample holds one count of this clonotype. A far larger clone is one nucleotide away, so this likely arose from a read error. This chain uses TRBV5-3 with TRBJ2-5, with 7 bases identical to TRBD2. TRBV5-3 is an ORF, with its function uncertain. The CDR3 covers 16 residues. The CDR3 protein is CASSLVGGRDQETQYF. CDR3 coding DNA: TGTGCCAGCAGCTTGGTTGGGGGGAGGGACCAAGAGACCCAGTACTTC.

This clonotype was found many times. This chain uses TRBV4-1 with TRBJ1-2; D is unresolved. This CDR3 has 15 residues. The ends were cut back, 0 bases at V and 5 bases at J, with 13 bases in the middle. The germline V gene has CDR1 MGHRA and CDR2 YSYEKL. The CDR3 here is CASSQDTVSPYGYTF. The CDR3 nucleotides read TGCGCCAGCAGCCAAGATACGGTCTCGCCTTATGGCTACACCTTC.

This clonotype has ten or more counts. The chain carries TRBV3-1 and TRBJ2-1; D remains ambiguous. The germline V gene encodes CDR1 LGHDT and CDR2 YNNKEL (reference sequence). V was clipped by 0 bases and J by 7 bases, with 7 bases between them. The CDR3 loop spans 13 amino acids. DNA of the CDR3: TGTGCCAGCAGCCAAGATCTGGGTAATGAGCAGTTCTTC. Its protein is CASSQDLGNEQFF.

This clonotype was detected many times. V gene TRBV7-9 combines with J gene TRBJ2-3; D gene unclear. The CDR3 sequence is 15 residues long. V was trimmed by 1 base and J by 1 base, leaving 9 bases between them. The germline V gene encodes CDR1 SEHNR and CDR2 FQNEAQ (reference sequence). CDR3 nucleotides: TGTGCCAGCAGCTTAGTAGCCGTTGGCACAGATACGCAGTATTTT. Protein: CASSLVAVGTDTQYF.

This clonotype has a count of ten or more. The V and J genes are TRBV6-5 and TRBJ2-7; D possibly corresponds to TRBD1 (6 bases). The length of the CDR3 is 13 residues. The V end lost 2 bases, the J end lost 3 bases, and 8 bases lay between the germline ends. The germline CDR1 and CDR2 sequences are MNHEY and SVGAGI. The CDR3 loop is CASSYRDNYEQYF. In DNA, the CDR3 is TGTGCCAGCAGTTACCGGGACAACTACGAGCAGTACTTC.

This clonotype was observed many times. The gene calls are TRBV27 and TRBJ1-1, with D uncertain. Trimming took 2 bases from V and 10 from J, leaving 14 bases between them. The CDR3 has 13 residues. In germline, CDR1 is MNHEY, CDR2 SMNVEV (reference sequence). CDR3 sequence reads: CASSLVQGYAAFF. The CDR3 DNA reads TGTGCCAGCAGTTTAGTTCAAGGGTACGCAGCTTTCTTT.

This clonotype was recorded many times. The chain links TRBV4-1 to TRBJ2-1, with 8 bases that match TRBD2. Trimming took 4 bases from V and 7 from J; bases not matched to a gene: 9. CDR1 is MGHRA, CDR2 YSYEKL, per germline. The CDR3 has 15 amino acids. CDR3 sequence: CASSPNPGLVNEQFF. The CDR3 nucleotides read TGCGCCAGCAGCCCAAACCCGGGACTAGTGAATGAGCAGTTCTTC.

This clonotype was picked up many times. The DNA for the CDR3 is TGTGCCAGCAGCCGGCCTAAGGCGGGGAGTCGCACCGGGGAGCTGTTTTTT. Translated: CASSRPKAGSRTGELFF. This chain links TRBV14 with TRBJ2-2, with D possibly being TRBD2 (6 bases). Germline CDR1 is SGHDN and CDR2 is FVKESK. The CDR3 runs 17 residues. The V end lost 4 bases, the J end lost 4 bases, and 19 bases lay between the germline ends.

This clonotype was seen ten or more times. The rearrangement links TRBV18 to TRBJ1-1; 8 bases line up with TRBD1. J lost 4 bases, V lost 5 bases, and 9 bases had no gene match. The germline gives CDR1 KGHSH, CDR2 LQKENI. This CDR3 contains 15 residues. The CDR3 coding sequence is TGTGCCAGCTCAACCCTCGGACAGGGATCCACTGAAGCTTTCTTT. Its translation: CASSTLGQGSTEAFF.